The present entry profiles one T cell receptor (beta chain) with its context. Its cognate antigen is unknown. TCRdb independently ran MiXCR on the 5' RACE reads; one entry per CDR3 protein. Found here are 300,000 to 400,000 distinct CDR3 sequences, roughly an eighth of them singletons; the top ten hold roughly 3.1%. The entry originates in a study of T cells after yellow fever vaccination. Overall study findings and caveats: Secondary responses were weaker yet peaked faster, day 5 versus 15.

The CDR3 totals 12 residues. Trimming removed 4 bases at V and 16 bases at J, with 18 bases between. The V gene's germline CDR1 is SGHKS and CDR2 YYEKEE (reference sequence). The sample in question was CD4+ T cells sorted from PBMCs, obtained 15 days after the yellow fever booster vaccination. The rearrangement uses TRBV5-5 and TRBJ2-1; D could derive from TRBD1 or TRBD2 (5 bases each). The origin of this receptor is a man aged 18 to 29 who received the YFV17D yellow fever vaccine. The CDR3 protein is CASSLRDAEKFF. The CDR3 nucleotides read TGTGCCAGCAGCCTCCGGGACGCGGAGAAATTCTTC.